The 21 T cell receptor beta chains given below trace back to one sample, sequenced in a study of OX40 agonist ivuxolimab in advanced cancers. Generated by immunoSEQ multiplex PCR, the TCRdb table keeps only in-frame clones and is missing some. The top ten clones hold about 30% of a sample with around 29,000 clones, under 90% of them seen once. The source was CD4+ or CD8+ T cells sorted from blood, collected in a trial of the OX40 agonist ivuxolimab. Source of these receptors: an adult with an advanced solid tumor such as melanoma, head and neck, liver or kidney cancer.

V and J are TRBV7-6 and TRBJ2-1; possibly TRBD1 for D (6 bases). CDR3 size: 13 residues. Germline V gene sequence: CDR1 SGHVS, CDR2 FNYEAQ. Trimming removed 4 bases from V and 7 bases from J, with 11 bases in between. The CDR3 sequence is CASSSSRGNEQFF. Here the CDR3 DNA reads TGTGCCAGCAGCTCATCCAGGGGTAATGAGCAGTTCTTC. The full variable domain, its missing parts supplied by reference TRBV7-6 and TRBJ2-1, is GAGVSQSPRYKVTKRGQDVALRCDPISGHVSLYWYRQALGQGPEFLTYFNYEAQQDKSGLPNDRFSAERPEGSISTLTIQRTEQRDSAMYRCASSSSRGNEQFFGPGTRLTVL.

This chain joins TRBV2 and TRBJ2-7; a possible D gene is TRBD2 (6 bases). CDR3 length: 14 residues. The V and J ends lost 2 bases and 0 bases respectively, with 8 bases between them. Germline V lookup: CDR1 SNHLY, CDR2 FYNNEI. The DNA for the CDR3 is TGTGCCAGCAGTGAATCGGGGGTCTCCTACGAGCAGTACTTC. Protein product: CASSESGVSYEQYF.

The chain recombines TRBV13 with TRBJ2-1, with 7 nucleotides matching TRBD1. J lost 4 bases, V lost 0 bases, and 3 bases had no gene match. Germline assignment: CDR1 PRHDT and CDR2 FYEKMQ (reference sequence). CDR3 length: 15 amino acids. The chain's CDR3 is CASSLGPGQYNEQFF. Here the CDR3 DNA reads TGTGCCAGCAGCTTAGGCCCGGGACAGTACAATGAGCAGTTCTTC.

V usage is TRBV4-1 and J usage is TRBJ1-1; 7 bases are shared with TRBD1. The J segment lost 1 base and the V segment lost 0 bases, leaving 11 bases of the junction unmatched. This CDR3 is built from 18 residues. Germline-derived CDR1 and CDR2 are MGHRA and YSYEKL. The CDR3 region is CASSQDRGGAGPNTEAFF. CDR3 DNA: TGCGCCAGCAGCCAAGATCGAGGGGGCGCGGGACCGAACACTGAAGCTTTCTTT.

V is TRBV5-4 and J is TRBJ2-5; 9 bases match TRBD2. The CDR3 is 17 amino acids. Germline CDR1 and CDR2: SGHNT and YYREEE (reference sequence). V was clipped by 3 bases and J by 2 bases; unmatched bases: 11. In DNA form, the CDR3 reads TGTGCCAGCAGCTGGGCATTAGCGGGGGCCCAACAAGAGACCCAGTACTTC. It is translated as CASSWALAGAQQETQYF. Full variable domain (rest looked up from reference TRBV5-4 and TRBJ2-5): ETGVTQSPTHLIKTRGQQVTLRCSSQSGHNTVSWYQQALGQGPQFIFQYYREEENGRGNFPPRFSGLQFPNYSSELNVNALELDDSALYLCASSWALAGAQQETQYFGPGTRLLVL.

This clone has only a few counts. The DNA for the CDR3 is TGTGCCAGCAGCTTGGCGCTGGAGGGGAACTATGGCTACACCTTC. Translating gives CASSLALEGNYGYTF. The chain couples TRBV5-6 to TRBJ1-2, with a tentative D call TRBD1 (5 bases). The CDR3 runs to 15 residues. V was pared by 0 bases and J by 2 bases, with 11 bases between. Per germline, CDR1 SGHDT and CDR2 YYEEEE.

In this sample, this clone turned up a few times. The chain carries TRBV10-3 and TRBJ2-7; no clear D. V lost 9 bases to trimming and J lost 1 base, with 13 bases between them. The CDR3 extends over 13 amino acids. Per germline, CDR1 ENHRY and CDR2 SYGVKD. The CDR3 DNA reads TGTGCCATACTCCCTGACGGATCCTACGAGCAGTACTTC. Amino acids: CAILPDGSYEQYF.

The V call is TRBV9, the J call TRBJ2-7, with 9 bases matching TRBD2. V shed 1 base, J shed 7 bases, and the junction held 6 bases outside the gene matches. From germline, CDR1 is SGDLS and CDR2 YYNGEE. The CDR3 has 14 amino acids. The CDR3 protein is CASSVLAGGNEQYF. For the CDR3, the DNA is TGTGCCAGCAGCGTACTCGCGGGAGGGAATGAGCAGTACTTC.

This clone was counted a few times. V usage is TRBV13 and J usage is TRBJ2-1; TRBD2 agrees at 7 bases. CDR3 length: 16 amino acids. The V gene end was trimmed by 1 base and the J gene end by 4 bases; junction bases not matched to a gene: 7. Germline CDR1 reads PRHDT; CDR2 reads FYEKMQ (reference sequence). The CDR3 nucleotides read TGTGCCAGCAGCTTAGAAGAAGGGACTACATACAATGAGCAGTTCTTC. Its protein is CASSLEEGTTYNEQFF.

The sample holds one count of this clone. J is TRBJ2-2 and V is TRBV21-1; TRBD2 reflects the table's D call only, with no check against the DNA. TRBV21-1 is a listed pseudogene. This CDR3 spans 16 amino acids. The CDR3 here is CASRIHSGRADGELFF. In nucleotides, the CDR3 is TGTGCCAGCCGAATTCATAGCGGGAGGGCCGATGGGGAGCTGTTTTTT.

The chain links TRBV7-3 to TRBJ2-1; the match to TRBD2 covers 13 bases. The junction had 7 bases not matched to a gene; V was cut back by 5 bases and J by 6 bases. The V gene's germline CDR1 is SGHTA and CDR2 FQGTGA. The CDR3 covers 16 residues. DNA for the CDR3: TGTGCCAGCAGCCCTCCCGGGACTAGCGGGGCCAATGAGCAGTTCTTC. As protein: CASSPPGTSGANEQFF.

This sequence joins TRBV9 and TRBJ1-2; TRBD1 is a possible D gene (5 bases). The germline V gene encodes CDR1 SGDLS and CDR2 YYNGEE. V was clipped by 0 bases and J by 4 bases, with 7 bases between them. The CDR3 consists of 13 residues. Here the CDR3 reads CASSVVGTYGYTF. In DNA, the CDR3 is TGTGCCAGCAGCGTAGTAGGGACCTATGGCTACACCTTC.

The chain uses TRBV9 and TRBJ2-3, with TRBD1 matching over 8 bases. The CDR3 covers 17 residues. The germline CDR1 and CDR2 sequences are SGDLS and YYNGEE. Trimming removed 4 bases from V and 4 bases from J; junction bases left unmatched: 14. The chain's CDR3 is CASSTLGQGVLADTQYF. CDR3 coding DNA: TGTGCCAGCAGCACCCTCGGACAGGGCGTATTGGCAGATACGCAGTATTTT.

The J gene is TRBJ2-7, the V gene TRBV7-9; D remains unclear. Trimming shortened V by 1 base and J by 2 bases, and 6 bases separated the two germline ends. The CDR3 totals 13 residues. Looked up from germline, CDR1 is SEHNR and CDR2 is FQNEAQ (reference sequence). The CDR3 DNA is TGTGCCAGCAGCTTAGTAGGGCCCTACGAGCAGTACTTC. Its translation: CASSLVGPYEQYF.

The sample holds a few counts of this clone. The rearrangement links TRBV4-1 to TRBJ1-5, with TRBD1 matching 7 bases. Germline V CDR1 and CDR2: MGHRA, YSYEKL. V shed 3 bases and J 6 bases; nucleotides not matched to a gene: 8. The CDR3 spans 15 residues. CDR3 sequence (DNA): TGCGCCAGCAGCCAGATATCCGAGGGGGCTCAGCCCCAGCATTTT. It encodes CASSQISEGAQPQHF.

The chain recombines TRBV19 with TRBJ2-3, with a weak D call TRBD2 (6 bases). The CDR3 totals 15 residues. The germline V and J ends were trimmed by 4 bases and 2 bases, with 13 bases remaining between them. CDR1 LNHDA and CDR2 SQIVND come from the germline V gene (reference sequence). The CDR3 DNA reads as TGTGCCAGTAGTACGCGGGACGGACACACAGATACGCAGTATTTT. Amino acids: CASSTRDGHTDTQYF.

This clone is deemed large. The rearrangement joins TRBV7-9 to TRBJ1-4; D not certain. This CDR3 has 14 residues. CDR1 is SEHNR and CDR2 is FQNEAQ in the germline V gene (reference sequence). V lost 8 bases and J 6 bases, leaving 16 bases between the germline ends. The CDR3 nucleotides read TGTGCCAGCGCGGAGGAATCGACTGATGAAAAACTGTTTTTT. This gives the protein CASAEESTDEKLFF.

The genes are TRBV4-1 and TRBJ1-3; D gene unclear. The germline V gene has CDR1 MGHRA and CDR2 YSYEKL. V dropped 2 bases and J dropped 0 bases, with 11 bases sitting between them. This CDR3 is 16 amino acids long. The CDR3 region has the DNA TGCGCCAGCAGCCAATTAACTTCCGGCTCTGGAAACACCATATATTTT. It codes for CASSQLTSGSGNTIYF.

The chain combines TRBV5-4 with TRBJ2-5; 8 nucleotides agree with TRBD2. CDR1 and CDR2 from the germline V gene are SGHNT and YYREEE (reference sequence). V trimming: 5 bases; J trimming: 5 bases; junction bases outside the gene matches: 8. This CDR3 has 14 residues. CDR3 coding DNA: TGTGCCAGCAGACACGGGGGGGCTTTGGAGACCCAGTACTTC. Its protein product is CASRHGGALETQYF.

The J gene is TRBJ2-5, the V gene TRBV7-2; 8 bases are shared with TRBD1. Trimming took 6 bases from V and 4 from J; bases not matched to a gene: 10. Germline V gene sequence: CDR1 SGHTA, CDR2 FQGNSA. CDR3 length: 15 residues. This chain's CDR3 is CASSSTGGRGETQYF. The CDR3 nucleotides are TGTGCCAGCAGTTCTACAGGGGGAAGGGGAGAGACCCAGTACTTC.

In its sample, this clone was seen a few times. The gene calls are TRBV5-5 and TRBJ2-2; TRBD2 is a possible D gene (6 bases). Trimming stripped 2 bases from V and 8 bases from J, with 19 bases between. The germline V gene encodes CDR1 SGHKS and CDR2 YYEKEE (reference sequence). The CDR3 spans 16 residues. The CDR3 spells CASSLVSRQGLGELFF. The CDR3 coding sequence is TGTGCCAGCAGCTTAGTATCACGGCAGGGACTTGGGGAGCTGTTTTTT.